These T cell receptor beta chains were read from a single sample in a study of CD4+ T cells in melanoma. This table comes from immunoSEQ multiplex PCR, and its TCRdb copy is limited to in-frame clones, with some not included. The sample lists 9,900 or so clones, 60% to 70% occurring once. The sequenced sample was cells from a culture (not recorded whether cultured in vitro). All receptors derive from a human donor with melanoma. Both conserved end residues are part of each CDR3. D genes are given only for firm matches. The size entry is marked missing in some rows and otherwise reads once, few, many or a size class.

d_call: -; j_call: TRBJ1-3; cdr3_length: 13; v_call: TRBV18; clone_size: few; cdr3_aa: CASSPGEANTIYF; cdr3_nt: TGTGCCAGCTCACCAGGGGAAGCGAACACCATATATTTT
d_call: TRBD2; j_call: TRBJ2-7; cdr3_length: 18; v_call: TRBV30; clone_size: -; cdr3_aa: CAWSVWRTSGGVFHEQYF; cdr3_nt: TGTGCCTGGAGTGTTTGGCGGACTAGCGGGGGGGTCTTCCACGAGCAGTACTTC
d_call: TRBD1; j_call: TRBJ1-1; cdr3_length: 13; v_call: TRBV5-1; clone_size: -; cdr3_aa: CASSNRGQSEAFF; cdr3_nt: TGCGCCAGCAGCAACAGGGGGCAGTCTGAAGCTTTCTTT
d_call: -; j_call: TRBJ2-1; cdr3_length: 14; v_call: TRBV7-3; clone_size: -; cdr3_aa: CASSLTSLNNEQFF; cdr3_nt: TGTGCCAGCAGCTTAACGTCACTAAACAATGAGCAGTTCTTC
d_call: -; j_call: TRBJ1-6; cdr3_length: 14; v_call: TRBV5-6; clone_size: -; cdr3_aa: CASSQGRRGSPLHF; cdr3_nt: TGTGCCAGCAGCCAAGGACGGAGGGGTTCACCCCTCCACTTT
d_call: -; j_call: TRBJ1-1; cdr3_length: 14; v_call: TRBV18; clone_size: -; cdr3_aa: CASSPAGTNTEAFF; cdr3_nt: TGTGCCAGCTCACCCGCAGGAACGAACACTGAAGCTTTCTTT
d_call: TRBD1; j_call: TRBJ2-1; cdr3_length: 13; v_call: TRBV5-1; clone_size: -; cdr3_aa: CASSRQGADEQFF; cdr3_nt: TGCGCCAGCAGTAGACAGGGGGCAGATGAGCAGTTCTTC
d_call: TRBD1; j_call: TRBJ2-1; cdr3_length: 15; v_call: TRBV5-1; clone_size: -; cdr3_aa: CASSSDRGSYNEQFF; cdr3_nt: TGCGCCAGCAGCTCGGACAGGGGCTCCTACAATGAGCAGTTCTTC
d_call: -; j_call: TRBJ2-5; cdr3_length: 13; v_call: TRBV7-2; clone_size: -; cdr3_aa: CASSLWHGETQYF; cdr3_nt: TGTGCCAGCAGCTTATGGCATGGGGAGACCCAGTACTTC
d_call: -; j_call: TRBJ2-3; cdr3_length: 15; v_call: TRBV12-5; clone_size: -; cdr3_aa: CASGPGKTKLDTQYF; cdr3_nt: TGTGCTAGTGGCCCGGGAAAGACAAAGTTGGATACGCAGTATTTT
d_call: -; j_call: TRBJ2-5; cdr3_length: 13; v_call: TRBV10-3; clone_size: once; cdr3_aa: CAISEDPKGTQYF; cdr3_nt: TGTGCCATCAGTGAGGACCCGAAAGGGACCCAGTACTTC
d_call: -; j_call: TRBJ2-2; cdr3_length: 14; v_call: TRBV29-1; clone_size: -; cdr3_aa: CSVAGTGDTGELFF; cdr3_nt: TGCAGCGTTGCGGGGACGGGAGACACCGGGGAGCTGTTTTTT
d_call: TRBD1; j_call: TRBJ2-4; cdr3_length: 15; v_call: TRBV28; clone_size: once; cdr3_aa: CASSLGGQTKNIQYF; cdr3_nt: TGTGCCAGCAGTTTAGGGGGACAGACCAAAAACATTCAGTACTTC
d_call: -; j_call: TRBJ1-2; cdr3_length: 15; v_call: TRBV4-1; clone_size: -; cdr3_aa: CASSREDSANYGYTF; cdr3_nt: TGCGCCAGCAGCCGGGAGGACAGCGCTAACTATGGCTACACCTTC
d_call: TRBD1; j_call: TRBJ1-1; cdr3_length: 14; v_call: TRBV28; clone_size: -; cdr3_aa: CASRPGTANTEAFF; cdr3_nt: TGTGCCAGCAGACCCGGGACAGCGAACACTGAAGCTTTCTTT